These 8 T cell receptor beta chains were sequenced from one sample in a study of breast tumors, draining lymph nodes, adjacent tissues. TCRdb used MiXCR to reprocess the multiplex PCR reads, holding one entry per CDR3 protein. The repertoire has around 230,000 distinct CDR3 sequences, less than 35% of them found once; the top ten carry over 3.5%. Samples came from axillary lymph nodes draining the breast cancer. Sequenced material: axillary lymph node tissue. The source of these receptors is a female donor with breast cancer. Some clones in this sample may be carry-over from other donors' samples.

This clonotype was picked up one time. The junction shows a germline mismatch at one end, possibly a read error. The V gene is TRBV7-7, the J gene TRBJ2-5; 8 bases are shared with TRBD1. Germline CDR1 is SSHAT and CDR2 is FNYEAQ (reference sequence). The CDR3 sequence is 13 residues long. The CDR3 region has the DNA TGTGCTAGCAGCAGGCGGACAGGGGAGACCCAGTACTTC. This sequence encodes CASSRRTGETQYF.

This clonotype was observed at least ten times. CDR3 sequence: CASTPSGGFHYEQYF. The CDR3 DNA reads as TGTGCCAGCACCCCCTCAGGAGGATTCCACTACGAGCAGTACTTC. The chain links TRBV11-2 to TRBJ2-7, with a weak D call TRBD2 (5 bases). Germline CDR1 is SGHAT and CDR2 is FQNNGV. The CDR3 is 15 residues long. The V gene lost 7 bases and the J gene lost 3 bases, with 19 bases spanning the gap.

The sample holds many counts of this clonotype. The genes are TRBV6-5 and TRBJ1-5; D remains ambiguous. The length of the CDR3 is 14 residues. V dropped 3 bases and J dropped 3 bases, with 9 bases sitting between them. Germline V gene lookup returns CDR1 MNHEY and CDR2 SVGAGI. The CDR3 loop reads CASSYEGINQPQHF. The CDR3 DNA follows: TGTGCCAGCAGTTATGAGGGAATCAATCAGCCCCAGCATTTT.

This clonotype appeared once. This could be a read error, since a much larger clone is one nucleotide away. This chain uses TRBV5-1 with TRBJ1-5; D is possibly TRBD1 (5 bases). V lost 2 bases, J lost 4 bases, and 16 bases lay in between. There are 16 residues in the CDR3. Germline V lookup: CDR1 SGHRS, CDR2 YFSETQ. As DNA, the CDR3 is TGCGCCAGCAGCTTCGAACCGGGGCCGACTAATCAGCCCCAGCATTTT. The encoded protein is CASSFEPGPTNQPQHF.

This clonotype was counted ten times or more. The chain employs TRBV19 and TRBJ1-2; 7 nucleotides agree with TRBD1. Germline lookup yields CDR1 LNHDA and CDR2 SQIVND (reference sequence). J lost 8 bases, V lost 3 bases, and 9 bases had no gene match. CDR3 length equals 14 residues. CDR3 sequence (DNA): TGTGCCAGTAGTATTGCCAGGGGGGATTACGGCTACACCTTC. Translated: CASSIARGDYGYTF. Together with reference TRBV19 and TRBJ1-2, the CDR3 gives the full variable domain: DGGITQSPKYLFRKEGQNVTLSCEQNLNHDAMYWYRQDPGQGLRLIYYSQIVNDFQKGDIAEGYSVSREKKESFPLTVTSAQKNPTAFYLCASSIARGDYGYTFGSGTRLTVV.

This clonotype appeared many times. CDR3 protein: CATSDLPDRLSIPNEQFF. CDR3 bases: TGTGCCACCAGTGATTTGCCTGACAGGCTATCTATACCAAATGAGCAGTTCTTC. The J gene is TRBJ2-1, the V gene TRBV24-1; tentatively, D is TRBD1 (6 bases). The CDR3 is made up of 18 amino acids. The germline gives CDR1 KGHDR, CDR2 SFDVKD. The ends were cut back, 0 bases at V and 7 bases at J, with 21 bases in the middle.

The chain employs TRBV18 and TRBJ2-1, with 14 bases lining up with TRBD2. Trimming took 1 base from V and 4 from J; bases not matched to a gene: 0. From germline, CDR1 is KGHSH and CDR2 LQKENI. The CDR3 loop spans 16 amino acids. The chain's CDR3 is CASSPRTSGRYNEQFF. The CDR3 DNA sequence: TGTGCCAGCTCACCACGGACTAGCGGGAGGTACAATGAGCAGTTCTTC.

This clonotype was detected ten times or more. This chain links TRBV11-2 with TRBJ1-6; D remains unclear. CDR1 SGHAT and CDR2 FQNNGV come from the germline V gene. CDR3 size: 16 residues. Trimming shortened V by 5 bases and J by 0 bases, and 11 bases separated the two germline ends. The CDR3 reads CASSQRERSYNSPLHF. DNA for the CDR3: TGTGCCAGCAGCCAGCGGGAGCGCTCCTATAATTCACCCCTCCACTTT. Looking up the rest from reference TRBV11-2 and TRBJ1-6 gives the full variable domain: EAGVAQSPRYKIIEKRQSVAFWCNPISGHATLYWYQQILGQGPKLLIQFQNNGVVDDSQLPKDRFSAERLKGVDSTLKIQPAKLEDSAVYLCASSQRERSYNSPLHFGNGTRLTVT.